This T cell receptor (beta chain) derives from a study of blood T cell repertoires in COVID-19. As for the study in general: Sources were T cells, B-cell-depleted T cells, or PBMCs; the material itself was cDNA or gDNA.

V gave up 2 bases and J gave up 8 bases; unmatched junction bases: 5. Germline loops: CDR1 MNHNS, CDR2 SASEGT. This CDR3 contains 13 residues. In the original processing: Amplified reference gene primers provided the basis for estimating nucleated cell counts. TCRdb's table, derived via immunoSEQ multiplex PCR, lists solely in-frame clones and lacks some. V and J calls and clone size follow that table, whereas D and trimming were derived from the DNA. The sample has fewer than 20,000 clones, roughly 90% seen once. The clonotype was recovered from a human donor in a cohort sampled during active COVID-19. The donor label of this sample is uncertain. The genes are TRBV6-1 and TRBJ1-1, with 7 bases that match TRBD1. The sample comprised peripheral blood. CDR3 sequence: CASSEREDREAFF. The CDR3 DNA reads TGTGCCAGCAGTGAAAGAGAGGACAGGGAAGCTTTCTTT.